The TCR beta chain under discussion was sequenced for a study of T-cell memory formation after mild COVID-19. CDR1 is SGHVS, CDR2 FNYEAQ, per germline. With 1 base removed from V and 6 bases from J, the gap between germline ends came to 9 bases. The CDR3 sequence is 14 residues long. TCRdb re-analysed the 5' RACE reads in MiXCR, keeping a single row per CDR3 protein. The sample holds approximately 260,000 distinct CDR3 sequences, over 15% seen once. This clonotype showed up just a few times. The material sequenced was PBMCs or a T cell subset sorted from them (not recorded which). The V and J genes are TRBV7-6 and TRBJ2-2; D gene ambiguous. This receptor was identified in a young man who had mild COVID-19 (a few samples of this study predate the infection). Cell type and time point are not known. The CDR3 nucleotides are TGTGCCAGCAGCTTAGGAATAACCCCCGGGGAGCTGTTTTTT. It yields the protein CASSLGITPGELFF.